The 27 T cell receptor beta chains given below trace back to one sample, sequenced in a study of Graves' ophthalmopathy and Graves' hyperthyroidism. The TCR beta CDR3 regions underwent amplification from RNA transcripts. Scientists carried out first-round RT-PCR using HTBI primers and then a second-round multiplex PCR. TCRdb processed the multiplex PCR reads anew with MiXCR; each CDR3 protein has one entry. The table shows about 1.1 million distinct CDR3 sequences, with about 38% occurring only once. Sample: peripheral blood or thyroid tissue (not recorded which). The source of these receptors is an adult man with Graves' hyperthyroidism.

This chain links TRBV19 with TRBJ2-2; maybe TRBD1 (5 bases). This CDR3 has 15 residues. CDR1 is LNHDA and CDR2 is SQIVND in the germline V gene (reference sequence). Trimming stripped 4 bases from V and 1 base from J, with 10 bases between. The CDR3, as DNA: TGTGCCAGTAGTACGAGACAGCTGAACACCGGGGAGCTGTTTTTT. Encoded protein: CASSTRQLNTGELFF. The variable domain in full, completed from reference TRBV19 and TRBJ2-2, reads DGGITQSPKYLFRKEGQNVTLSCEQNLNHDAMYWYRQDPGQGLRLIYYSQIVNDFQKGDIAEGYSVSREKKESFPLTVTSAQKNPTAFYLCASSTRQLNTGELFFGEGSRLTVL.

This clonotype was recorded at least ten times. The rearrangement joins TRBV2 to TRBJ2-7; D remains unclear. The CDR3 runs 14 residues. Per germline, CDR1 SNHLY and CDR2 FYNNEI. Trimming shortened V by 2 bases and J by 2 bases, and 10 bases separated the two germline ends. CDR3 sequence (DNA): TGTGCCAGCAGTGAACTCTACCACCCCTACGAGCAGTACTTC. This codes for CASSELYHPYEQYF.

This clonotype was counted ten times or more. The J gene is TRBJ2-1, the V gene TRBV12-3 or TRBV12-4; D perhaps matches TRBD2 (6 bases). The CDR3 is made up of 10 amino acids. V lost 10 bases to trimming and J lost 8 bases, with 9 bases between them. The CDR3 sequence is CATGGDEQFF. The CDR3 DNA reads as TGTGCCACCGGAGGGGATGAGCAGTTCTTC.

This chain joins TRBV25-1 and TRBJ2-7; D is possibly TRBD2 (5 bases). Per germline, CDR1 MGHDK and CDR2 SYGVNS. The V and J ends lost 5 bases and 1 base respectively, with 15 bases between them. CDR3 length: 15 amino acids. CDR3 sequence: CASSFLWEPSYEQYF. CDR3 coding DNA: TGTGCCAGCAGTTTCTTGTGGGAGCCTTCCTACGAGCAGTACTTC.

This clonotype was counted only a few times. This chain joins TRBV2 and TRBJ2-7; 8 nucleotides line up with TRBD2. In germline, CDR1 is SNHLY, CDR2 FYNNEI. Trimming at V came to 7 bases and at J to 3 bases, leaving 5 bases not matched to a gene. This CDR3 is built from 13 residues. In DNA form, the CDR3 reads TGTGCCAGCATAGGAGCGGGAGACTACGAGCAGTACTTC. Its translation is CASIGAGDYEQYF.

This clonotype was seen many times. The rearrangement joins TRBV7-6 to TRBJ2-2; perhaps D is TRBD1 or TRBD2 (7 bases each). Looked up from germline, CDR1 is SGHVS and CDR2 is FNYEAQ. There are 17 residues in the CDR3. Trimming shortened V by 5 bases and J by 7 bases, and 23 bases separated the two germline ends. As DNA, the CDR3 is TGTGCCAGCAGCCGAACGAGGGGGCGGGAGCTAATCGGGGAGCTGTTTTTT. Its protein is CASSRTRGRELIGELFF. Drawing the rest from reference TRBV7-6 and TRBJ2-2, the complete variable domain is GAGVSQSPRYKVTKRGQDVALRCDPISGHVSLYWYRQALGQGPEFLTYFNYEAQQDKSGLPNDRFSAERPEGSISTLTIQRTEQRDSAMYRCASSRTRGRELIGELFFGEGSRLTVL.

About this clonotype itself: One base away lies a much larger clone, so this may be a sequencing read error. The V gene is TRBV29-1, the J gene TRBJ2-7; D gene uncertain. This CDR3 has 11 amino acids. The ends were cut back, 6 bases at V and 6 bases at J, with 12 bases in the middle. The V gene's germline CDR1 is SQVTM and CDR2 ANQGSEA. CDR3 DNA sequence: TGCAGCGTCCGATCTATCCGCGAGCAGTACTTC. Its protein product is CSVRSIREQYF.

V gene TRBV28 combines with J gene TRBJ2-5; D not certain. The CDR3 covers 15 residues. Germline V gene lookup returns CDR1 MDHEN and CDR2 SYDVKM. V lost 6 bases, J lost 3 bases, and 17 bases lay in between. CDR3 DNA sequence: TGTGCCAGCAGCAGTTTAGGGATCAGTGAAGAGACCCAGTACTTC. This translates into CASSSLGISEETQYF.

As DNA, the CDR3 is TGTGCCAGCAGCCAAGTGGGAACAGGGAAATACACTGAAGCTTTCTTT. Its protein is CASSQVGTGKYTEAFF. V and J are TRBV3-1 and TRBJ1-1, with D possibly TRBD1 on 6 matching bases. Germline CDR1 and CDR2: LGHDT and YNNKEL (reference sequence). This CDR3 is 16 amino acids long. With 1 base removed from V and 3 bases from J, the gap between germline ends came to 15 bases.

With respect to this clonotype: Mismatch with germline at one junction end may stem from a read error. The genes are TRBV7-9 and TRBJ2-7, with TRBD1 identical over 7 bases. Germline CDR1 reads SEHNR; CDR2 reads FQNEAQ (reference sequence). CDR3 length: 15 residues. The CDR3 is CASSQVATGNYEQYF. The CDR3 DNA reads TGCGCCAGCAGCCAAGTCGCGACAGGGAACTACGAGCAGTACTTC. The variable domain in full, with the rest retrieved from reference TRBV7-9 and TRBJ2-7, is DTGVSQNPRHKITKRGQNVTFRCDPISEHNRLYWYRQTLGQGPEFLTYFQNEAQLEKSRLLSDRFSAERPKGSFSTLEIQRTEQGDSAMYLCASSQVATGNYEQYFGPGTRLTVT.

This sequence joins TRBV7-9 and TRBJ2-5; 9 bases agree with TRBD1. Germline CDR1 and CDR2: SEHNR and FQNEAQ (reference sequence). This CDR3 is 17 amino acids long. Trimming removed 5 bases from V and 0 bases from J; junction bases left unmatched: 10. CDR3 residues: CASSLFDGTGYQETQYF. CDR3 sequence (DNA): TGTGCCAGCAGCCTATTTGACGGGACAGGGTACCAAGAGACCCAGTACTTC.

This clonotype has just a few counts. V and J are TRBV25-1 and TRBJ1-1, with D unresolved. The CDR3 runs to 15 residues. Trimming pared 5 bases from V and 5 bases from J, leaving 18 bases between. Germline CDR1 MGHDK, CDR2 SYGVNS. For the CDR3, the DNA is TGTGCCAGCAGTCCCTACCCTGGGGATGCGACTGAAGCTTTCTTT. This sequence encodes CASSPYPGDATEAFF.

In the case of this clonotype: A much larger clone lies a single base off, so this may be a read error. This CDR3 is CATSAGFDRSPYYEETQYF. The CDR3 DNA follows: TGTGCCACCAGTGCTGGGTTTGACAGGTCCCCTTACTACGAAGAGACCCAGTACTTC. V is TRBV24-1 and J is TRBJ2-5; tentatively, D is TRBD1 (6 bases). V was cut by 5 bases and J by 3 bases, with 27 bases left in between. Per germline, CDR1 KGHDR and CDR2 SFDVKD. This CDR3 has 19 amino acids.

As concerns this clonotype: Possible read error: a much larger clone is one base away. The rearrangement uses TRBV20-1 and TRBJ2-7, with 7 bases matching TRBD2. Germline V gene data show CDR1 as DFQATT and CDR2 as SNEGSKA (reference sequence). J lost 3 bases, V lost 6 bases, and 11 bases had no gene match. The CDR3 loop spans 14 amino acids. CDR3 loop: CSAKRDPGYYEQYF. In DNA form, the CDR3 reads TGCAGTGCCAAGCGGGACCCGGGCTACTACGAGCAGTACTTC.

This chain uses TRBV10-3 with TRBJ2-5; D perhaps matches TRBD1 (6 bases). Germline values: CDR1 ENHRY, CDR2 SYGVKD. The CDR3 runs to 17 residues. V was clipped by 3 bases and J by 2 bases, with 19 bases between them. The CDR3 sequence is CAISDGTWFSEQETQYF. The CDR3 coding sequence is TGTGCCATCAGTGACGGGACATGGTTTTCTGAGCAAGAGACCCAGTACTTC.

This clonotype was counted at least ten times. The rearrangement joins TRBV10-3 to TRBJ2-7, with 7 bases lining up with TRBD2. Germline V lookup: CDR1 ENHRY, CDR2 SYGVKD. J lost 4 bases, V lost 6 bases, and 6 bases had no gene match. This CDR3 contains 13 residues. The CDR3 reads CAIRSGVAYEQYF. CDR3 in DNA: TGTGCCATCAGGAGCGGGGTAGCGTACGAGCAGTACTTC.

This clonotype has a handful of counts. The V gene is TRBV19, the J gene TRBJ1-2, with TRBD1 matching 8 bases. The V gene end was trimmed by 3 bases and the J gene end by 4 bases; junction bases not matched to a gene: 7. Germline values: CDR1 LNHDA, CDR2 SQIVND (reference sequence). CDR3 length equals 15 residues. The DNA of the CDR3 is TGTGCCAGTAGTATGGGACAGGAGACAGGCTATGGCTACACCTTC. Amino acid sequence: CASSMGQETGYGYTF.

This clonotype was detected ten times or more. V gene TRBV4-1 combines with J gene TRBJ2-5, with D perhaps given as TRBD1 or TRBD2 (5 bases each). The CDR3 runs to 14 residues. V lost 7 bases, J lost 1 base, and 13 bases lay in between. Germline values: CDR1 MGHRA, CDR2 YSYEKL. The DNA of the CDR3 is TGCGCCAGCACCGGGACGGAAAGCCAAGAGACCCAGTACTTC. Encoded protein: CASTGTESQETQYF.

This clonotype was recorded at least ten times. The rearrangement joins TRBV12-3 or TRBV12-4 to TRBJ2-5, with TRBD1 identical over 7 bases. The length of the CDR3 is 14 residues. The V segment lost 5 bases and the J segment 1 base; nucleotides outside the gene matches: 4. For the CDR3, the DNA is TGTGCCAGCAGTGGGAGACAGGGCCAAGAGACCCAGTACTTC. Translation gives CASSGRQGQETQYF.

The rearrangement uses TRBV7-2 and TRBJ1-3, with a tentative D call TRBD1 (6 bases). The CDR3 runs to 15 residues. Between the trimmed V and J ends, which lost 4 bases and 1 base, there was a span of 11 bases. CDR1 and CDR2 from the germline V gene are SGHTA and FQGNSA. The CDR3 protein is CASSSRGPSGNTIYF. Here the CDR3 DNA reads TGTGCCAGCAGCTCCAGGGGTCCTTCTGGAAACACCATATATTTT.

This chain connects TRBV12-3 or TRBV12-4 to TRBJ1-2, with 11 bases lining up with TRBD1. With V trimmed by 5 bases and J by 8 bases, 10 bases remained unmatched. The CDR3 length is 15 residues. The CDR3: CASSMGQGGPNGYTF. The CDR3 DNA is TGTGCCAGCAGTATGGGACAGGGGGGACCTAACGGCTACACCTTC.

V is TRBV11-2 and J is TRBJ2-2; no firm D call. The CDR3 contains 12 residues. The germline CDR1 and CDR2 sequences are SGHAT and FQNNGV. The ends were cut back, 1 base at V and 7 bases at J, with 4 bases in the middle. In DNA form, the CDR3 reads TGTGCCAGCAGCTTAGCCCTCGGGGAGCTGTTTTTT. Translation gives CASSLALGELFF. Together with reference TRBV11-2 and TRBJ2-2, the CDR3 gives the full variable domain: EAGVAQSPRYKIIEKRQSVAFWCNPISGHATLYWYQQILGQGPKLLIQFQNNGVVDDSQLPKDRFSAERLKGVDSTLKIQPAKLEDSAVYLCASSLALGELFFGEGSRLTVL.

The table lists this clonotype with a few counts. The chain recombines TRBV5-6 with TRBJ2-5; D is uncertain. V was shortened by 0 bases and J by 5 bases, with 11 bases between the two germline ends. The CDR3 is made up of 14 amino acids. Germline V gives CDR1 SGHDT, CDR2 YYEEEE. The CDR3 DNA is TGTGCCAGCAGCTTGGAGGCTAGTTGGGAGACCCAGTACTTC. It encodes CASSLEASWETQYF.

This chain links TRBV10-3 with TRBJ1-6, with TRBD1 identical over 7 bases. CDR3 length: 15 residues. CDR1 and CDR2 from the germline V gene are ENHRY and SYGVKD. Unmatched junction bases numbered 10, after V lost 8 bases and J lost 6 bases. CDR3 in amino acids: CAILAETGLNSPLHF. The CDR3 region has the DNA TGTGCCATCCTAGCGGAGACAGGGCTTAATTCACCCCTCCACTTT.

This rearrangement joins TRBV6-5 to TRBJ1-5, with D perhaps matching TRBD1 (5 bases). CDR3 length: 17 residues. Germline V gives CDR1 MNHEY, CDR2 SVGAGI. V shed 3 bases and J shed 5 bases, with 20 bases lying between them. The CDR3 DNA sequence: TGTGCCAGCAGTTATCTACCTGGGGCAGGGACCCATCAGCCCCAGCATTTT. This translates into CASSYLPGAGTHQPQHF.

V gene TRBV2 combines with J gene TRBJ2-5; TRBD2 agrees at 15 bases. Trimming cost V 2 bases and J 5 bases; bases outside gene matches: 15. CDR1 is SNHLY, CDR2 FYNNEI, per germline. The CDR3 loop spans 20 amino acids. The CDR3 DNA follows: TGTGCCAGCAGTGAACTGGGACTAGCGGGAGGCGTAGGGGTTAAGGAGACCCAGTACTTC. The encoded protein is CASSELGLAGGVGVKETQYF.

The V gene is TRBV18, the J gene TRBJ1-1; the match to TRBD1 covers 7 bases. Trimming at V came to 3 bases and at J to 1 base, leaving 5 bases not matched to a gene. Germline CDR1 is KGHSH and CDR2 is LQKENI. The CDR3 is 15 residues long. CDR3 amino acids: CASSPLGQENTEAFF. The CDR3 DNA sequence: TGTGCCAGCTCACCCCTTGGACAGGAGAACACTGAAGCTTTCTTT.